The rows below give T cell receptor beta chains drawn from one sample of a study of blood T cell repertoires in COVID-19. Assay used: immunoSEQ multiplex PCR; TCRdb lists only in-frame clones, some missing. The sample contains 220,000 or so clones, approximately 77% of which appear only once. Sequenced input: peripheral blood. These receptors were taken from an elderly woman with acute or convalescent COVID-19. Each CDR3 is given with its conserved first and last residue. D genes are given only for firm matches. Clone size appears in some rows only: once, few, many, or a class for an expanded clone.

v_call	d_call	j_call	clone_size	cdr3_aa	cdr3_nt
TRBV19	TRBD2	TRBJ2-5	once	CASSASGSQETQYF	TGTGCCAGTAGTGCTAGCGGGAGCCAAGAGACCCAGTACTTC
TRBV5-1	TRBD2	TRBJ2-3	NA	CASSLERTSGGTDTQYF	TGCGCCAGCAGCTTGGAAAGGACTAGCGGGGGTACAGATACGCAGTATTTT
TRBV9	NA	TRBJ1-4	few	CASSAGTNNEKLFF	TGTGCCAGCAGCGCCGGGACAAACAATGAAAAACTGTTTTTT
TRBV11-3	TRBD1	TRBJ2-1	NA	CASSHRGLSYNEQFF	TGTGCCAGCAGTCACAGGGGGCTTTCCTACAATGAGCAGTTCTTC
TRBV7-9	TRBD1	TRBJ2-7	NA	CASSPPSGQGLEQYF	TGTGCCAGCAGCCCCCCCTCGGGACAGGGGCTCGAGCAGTACTTC
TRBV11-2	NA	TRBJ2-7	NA	CASSLDIQGGYEQYF	TGTGCCAGCAGCTTAGATATCCAGGGCGGCTACGAGCAGTACTTC
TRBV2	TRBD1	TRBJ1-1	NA	CASVNRGLNTEAFF	TGTGCCAGCGTCAACAGGGGGCTCAACACTGAAGCTTTCTTT
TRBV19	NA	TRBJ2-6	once	CASSIVGGGAGANVLTF	TGTGCCAGTAGTATAGTTGGAGGGGGCGCTGGGGCCAACGTCCTGACTTTC
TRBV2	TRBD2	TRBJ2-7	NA	CASSTLTGTTGYEQYF	TGTGCCAGCAGTACCCTAACCGGGACTACCGGCTACGAGCAGTACTTC
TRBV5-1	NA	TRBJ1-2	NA	CASSLGQDYGYTF	TGCGCCAGCAGCTTGGGACAGGACTATGGCTACACCTTC
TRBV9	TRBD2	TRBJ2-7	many	CASSVEAGATYEQYF	TGTGCCAGCAGCGTAGAAGCGGGGGCGACCTACGAGCAGTACTTC
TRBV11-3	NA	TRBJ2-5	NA	CASSLKETQYF	TGTGCCAGCAGCCTAAAAGAGACCCAGTACTTC
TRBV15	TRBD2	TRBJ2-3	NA	CATSRVKLAGTADTQYF	TGTGCCACCAGCAGAGTTAAACTAGCGGGTACCGCAGATACGCAGTATTTT
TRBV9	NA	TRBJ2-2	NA	CASSSRFANTGELFF	TGTGCCAGCAGTTCACGGTTCGCGAACACCGGGGAGCTGTTTTTT
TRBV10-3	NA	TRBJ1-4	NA	CATSRGLNEKREKLFF	TGTGCCACCTCACGGGGGTTGAACGAAAAGAGGGAAAAACTGTTTTTT
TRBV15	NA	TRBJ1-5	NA	CATSRWGVEQPQHF	TGTGCCACCAGCAGATGGGGGGTGGAACAGCCCCAGCATTTT
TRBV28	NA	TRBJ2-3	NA	CASSYRGARTDTQYF	TGTGCCAGCAGTTATCGGGGGGCAAGAACAGATACGCAGTATTTT
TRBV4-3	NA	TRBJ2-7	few	CASSQETAYEQYF	TGCGCCAGCAGCCAGGAGACAGCCTACGAGCAGTACTTC
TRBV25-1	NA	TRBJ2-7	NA	CASSESLASRGYEQYF	TGTGCCAGCAGTGAATCCCTGGCTAGTAGGGGCTACGAGCAGTACTTC
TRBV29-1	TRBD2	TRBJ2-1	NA	CSGRGLAGGPGGYNEQFF	TGCAGCGGCCGGGGACTAGCGGGGGGGCCCGGGGGCTACAATGAGCAGTTCTTC
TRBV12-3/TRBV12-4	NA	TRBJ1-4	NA	CASSSSSPGKLFF	TGTGCCAGCAGTTCCTCATCCCCAGGAAAACTGTTTTTT
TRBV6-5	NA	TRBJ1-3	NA	CASRYDNTGNTIYF	TGTGCCAGCAGATACGACAACACTGGAAACACCATATATTTT
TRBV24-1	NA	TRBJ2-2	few	CATSDQGSSNTGELFF	TGTGCCACCAGTGACCAGGGGTCCTCTAACACCGGGGAGCTGTTTTTT
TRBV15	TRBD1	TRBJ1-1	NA	CATSRGGQGAFRNTEAFF	TGTGCCACCAGCAGAGGGGGACAGGGGGCTTTCCGAAACACTGAAGCTTTCTTT
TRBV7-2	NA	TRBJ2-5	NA	CASSSSLETQYF	TGTGCCAGCAGCTCGAGTCTTGAGACCCAGTACTTC
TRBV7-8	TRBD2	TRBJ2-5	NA	CASSQGLAGSQETQYF	TGTGCCAGCAGCCAGGGACTAGCGGGGTCCCAAGAGACCCAGTACTTC
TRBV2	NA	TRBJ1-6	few	CASGGQGSNSPLHF	TGTGCCAGCGGGGGCCAGGGGTCTAATTCACCCCTCCACTTT
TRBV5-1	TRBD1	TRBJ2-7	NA	CASSLRLQGAYANYEQYF	TGCGCCAGCAGCTTGAGGTTGCAGGGGGCGTACGCCAACTACGAGCAGTACTTC
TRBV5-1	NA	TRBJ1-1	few	CASSFQGQGNTEAFF	TGCGCCAGCAGCTTCCAGGGGCAAGGGAACACTGAAGCTTTCTTT
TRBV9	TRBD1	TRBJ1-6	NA	CASSARDRDSPLHF	TGTGCCAGCAGCGCCCGGGACAGGGACTCACCCCTCCACTTT
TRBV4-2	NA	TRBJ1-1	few	CASSQDGGVTEAFF	TGTGCCAGCAGCCAAGATGGGGGGGTGACTGAAGCTTTCTTT